This T cell receptor beta chain was identified in a study of blood T cell repertoires in COVID-19. Background on the study: Samples representing acute and convalescent COVID-19 were sourced from the United States, Italy and Spain. Nucleic acid was either cDNA or gDNA, and it came from T cells, B-cell-depleted T cells, or PBMCs.

Per the study methods: The assay estimated nucleated cells by amplifying reference gene primers. TCRdb keeps only in-frame clones here, not all; method: immunoSEQ multiplex PCR. V and J calls and clone size are given by that table; D and trimming were obtained from the DNA. The sample gives over 60,000 clones, about 92% of which show up once; over 0.95% is in the top ten. V lost 1 base, J lost 2 bases, and 4 bases stayed unmatched. Looked up from germline, CDR1 is SGHTA and CDR2 is FQGNSA. This CDR3 is 17 amino acids long. The sequenced sample was peripheral blood. This sequence was found in a man in his 60s with acute or convalescent COVID-19. The chain combines TRBV7-2 with TRBJ2-5; 13 nucleotides match TRBD2. CDR3 nucleotides: TGTGCCAGCAGCTTAGTCGGGACTAGCGGGGCGCAAGAGACCCAGTACTTC. As protein: CASSLVGTSGAQETQYF.